This TCR beta chain comes out of a study of blood T cell repertoires in COVID-19. Study background: Samples of COVID-19 (acute and convalescent) were obtained from the United States, Italy and Spain. PBMCs, B-cell-depleted T cells, or T cells provided the cDNA or gDNA that made up the material.

Authors' analysis steps: Estimates of nucleated cell counts were drawn from the amplification of reference gene primers. Clones were sequenced by immunoSEQ multiplex PCR, and TCRdb holds only the in-frame ones, with some missing. V and J calls and clone size are as listed in that table; D and trimming were resolved from the DNA. The sample comprises over 65,000 clones, over 80% of which are singletons, and 1.1% rests with the top ten. V was pared by 5 bases and J by 2 bases, with 4 bases of the junction left unmatched. CDR1 is MNHEY, CDR2 SMNVEV, per germline (reference sequence). The CDR3 loop spans 14 amino acids.

Sequencing was done on a sample of peripheral blood. This sequence originates from a human donor in a cohort sampled during active COVID-19. The V gene is TRBV27, the J gene TRBJ2-7; 9 bases map to TRBD2. The CDR3: CASSTTSGAYEQYF. The CDR3 coding sequence is TGTGCCAGCAGTACGACTAGCGGTGCCTACGAGCAGTACTTC.